The clone carrying this TCR beta chain has a handful of counts. This CDR3 contains 15 residues. Germline CDR1 is SGHTA and CDR2 is FQGNSA. V was pared by 0 bases and J by 0 bases, with 7 bases between. The sample comes from a study of glioma-infiltrating T cells. The iRepertoire nested amplicon-rescue multiplex PCR amplified TCR alpha and beta CDR3s from RNA. TCRdb reanalysed the multiplex PCR reads using MiXCR and keeps one entry per CDR3 protein. The sample contains over 100,000 distinct CDR3 sequences, less than 30% of which appear only once. The sequenced sample consisted of glioma tissue, nonneoplastic brain tissue, or PBMCs (not recorded which). The source of this sequence is a human donor with low-grade glioma or glioblastoma, undergoing nonglioma brain surgery, or in good health (not recorded which). The chain uses TRBV7-2 and TRBJ2-3; D is uncertain. The CDR3 protein is CASSLAVLSTDTQYF. Here the CDR3 DNA reads TGTGCCAGCAGCTTAGCTGTACTTAGCACAGATACGCAGTATTTT.